This TCR beta chain was documented in a study of T cells in Graves' hyperthyroidism and ophthalmopathy (dated by TCRdb to about 2019). General notes on the study: Peripheral blood was collected at initial diagnosis, before any treatment. To identify distinguishing TCR V-J signatures, a discovery cohort of around 100 patients was used, comprising some 45 with Graves' ophthalmopathy and under 60 with stable Graves' hyperthyroidism. Prospective prediction of ophthalmopathy was tested in an independent validation cohort consisting of about 19 hyperthyroidism patients and around 17 patients who later progressed to ophthalmopathy. The roughly 100 discovery patients were divided at random into training and test sets in a 7:3 ratio. In addition, the study compared T-cell repertoires in thyroid tissue and in blood from about 6 Graves' hyperthyroidism patients. After blood sampling, hyperthyroidism patients were treated with methimazole at a starting dose of 30 mg daily, and ophthalmopathy patients were treated with high-dose intravenous methylprednisolone. According to the paper, TCR Vbeta CDR3 sequencing was carried out on 120 to 150 peripheral blood samples, which came from some 41 ophthalmopathy, roughly 75 hyperthyroidism and 17 progressor patients. Here is what the overall study found, with its caveats: Blood samples also contained most of the expanded thyroid clonotypes (frequency above 0.001), which suggests that blood repertoires may reflect thyroid immune responses. In cross-validation, a model built on a 13 V-J signature told ophthalmopathy apart from stable hyperthyroidism with approximately 90% sensitivity and approximately 81% specificity, and in testing the same model reached 80%/75%. Sample size was not statistically predetermined, and investigators were not blinded to group allocation. In validation, the model predicted progression to ophthalmopathy with 65% to 71% sensitivity and approximately 78% specificity, a median of about six months before onset.

The CDR3, from cysteine to phenylalanine, totals 12 residues. CDR3 DNA only is kept here, 36 bases in frame from base 1. The CDR1 and CDR2 encoded by the germline V gene are SGHDN and FVKESK. Cut back by 1 base and 8 bases, the V and J ends lie 6 bases apart. This clonotype was observed many times. Its specific antigen is unknown. Base-call qualities are not available, and no considerably larger clone is one nucleotide away. Ophthalmopathy patients had moderately to severely active disease, Clinical Activity Score of at least 3, NOSPECS grade of at least 4, and duration under 3 months. Patients with uncontrolled infections, other autoimmune diseases, pregnancy or lactation were excluded. Clinical symptoms, serum thyroxine and TRAb, thyroid ultrasound, and orbital computed tomography formed the basis for the diagnoses. PBMCs were separated from 7.5 to 10 ml of fresh peripheral blood using Ficoll-Paque density gradient centrifugation. Total RNA was extracted with Trizol reagent, and quality was checked on an Agilent 2100 Bioanalyzer.

Amplification of TCR beta CDR3 regions was carried out from RNA transcripts. The first round of RT-PCR for the TCR CDR3 was performed with the HTBI primer set and the Qiagen OneStep RT-PCR kit. Libraries were constructed in a second round of multiplex PCR, after which size selection and purification were carried out. Paired-end sequencing of the libraries was performed with 100 bp reads on an Illumina HiSeq2000. The authors' analysis ran thus. SOAPnuke was used to process the raw data, with reads discarded if the reads contained adapters or uncalled bases, had a mean Phred below 15, or lacked an exact constant-primer or identifier match. COPE v1.2.5 was used to merge high-quality paired reads, and clonotypes were defined as unique nucleotide sequences. MiTCR v1.1 was used to align clonotypes to the IMGT TRBV, TRBD and TRBJ reference segments. Only V-J combinations with frequency above 0.0001, covering approximately 99% of repertoires, were analysed. A TCS score was defined as the ratio between F50 (clonal expansion) and ExV (chaos), using BLOSUM62-based TCRdist between CDR3 peptides within each V-J. Welch's t-statistics and random forest reduced 500 to 650 V-J features to fewer than 15, which were used in a naive Bayes classifier (R e1071). The public reads were reprocessed in TCRdb via fastp at Q25 and MiXCR, keeping in-frame beta chains. Duplicate CDR3 protein sequences are folded into a single record with the most common DNA and genes. TCRdb's processing, not the authors', yielded these V and J calls. For this sample the table gives roughly 520,000 distinct CDR3 sequences, of which approximately 25% were detected only once. The ten largest clones take up roughly 12% of the sample.

The chain joins TRBV14 to TRBJ1-3; the D gene cannot be resolved reliably. The sequencing input was blood. The sequence derives from a woman in her twenties or thirties with Graves' ophthalmopathy. CDR3 protein: CASSQVGDTIYF. The DNA sequence reads TGTGCCAGCAGCCAAGTTGGGGACACCATATATTTT.